The 19 T cell receptor beta chains below were found in one sample sequenced in a study of blood T cell repertoires in COVID-19. The data were produced by immunoSEQ multiplex PCR, yet TCRdb's version contains in-frame clones alone and is incomplete. The sample has roughly 150,000 clones; around 82% are singletons. Specimen: peripheral blood. Every receptor here comes from a woman of 80 years or more with active or convalescent COVID-19.

J is TRBJ2-7 and V is TRBV5-1; 7 nucleotides agree with TRBD1. Germline assignment: CDR1 SGHRS and CDR2 YFSETQ. The junction had 12 bases not matched to a gene; V was cut back by 4 bases and J by 5 bases. The CDR3 spans 15 residues. Here the CDR3 reads CASSHTDRERHEQYF. The CDR3 nucleotides read TGCGCCAGCAGCCATACCGACAGGGAGCGGCACGAGCAGTACTTC.

This clone was picked up one time. The chain employs TRBV7-9 and TRBJ1-1, with D hard to call. Germline CDR1 reads SEHNR; CDR2 reads FQNEAQ (reference sequence). The CDR3 length is 12 residues. The V and J ends lost 7 bases and 1 base respectively, with 7 bases between them. The CDR3 is CASTPWNTEAFF. DNA of the CDR3: TGTGCCAGCACCCCATGGAACACTGAAGCTTTCTTT.

On this clone itself: This sample includes further DNA sequences coding for the same CDR3. The V and J genes are TRBV19 and TRBJ1-1; D gene unclear. Trimming stripped 1 base from V and 2 bases from J, with 5 bases between. Germline V gene lookup returns CDR1 LNHDA and CDR2 SQIVND (reference sequence). CDR3 length: 13 residues. This chain's CDR3 is CASSIGANTEAFF. The CDR3 region has the DNA TGTGCCAGTAGTATAGGGGCCAACACTGAAGCTTTCTTT.

The chain is built from TRBV27 and TRBJ1-4; D is perhaps TRBD1 (5 bases). The CDR3 totals 16 residues. V shed 5 bases and J shed 5 bases, with 18 bases lying between them. The V gene's germline CDR1 is MNHEY and CDR2 SMNVEV (reference sequence). The CDR3 is CASSLWPDRRNEKLFF. The DNA for the CDR3 is TGTGCCAGCAGTCTCTGGCCCGACAGACGAAATGAAAAACTGTTTTTT.

The gene calls are TRBV19 and TRBJ1-1, with D possibly matching TRBD1 (5 bases). Germline V CDR1 and CDR2: LNHDA, SQIVND (reference sequence). The CDR3 has 13 residues. V was trimmed by 5 bases and J by 7 bases, leaving 14 bases between them. The CDR3: CASSLQATREAFF. The CDR3 nucleotides are TGTGCCAGTAGTTTACAGGCGACTCGTGAAGCTTTCTTT.

The chain couples TRBV5-6 to TRBJ1-2; 7 nucleotides align to TRBD1. Germline V gene lookup returns CDR1 SGHDT and CDR2 YYEEEE. With 3 bases clipped from V and 8 bases from J, the junction kept 10 bases outside the gene matches. This CDR3 has 14 residues. The CDR3 protein is CASSWRRGRQGYTF. CDR3 DNA: TGTGCCAGCAGCTGGAGGAGGGGGCGCCAGGGCTACACCTTC.

This clone has just a few counts. The rearrangement uses TRBV7-8 and TRBJ1-5; D is unclear. The CDR3 sequence is 13 residues long. Looked up from germline, CDR1 is SGHVS and CDR2 is FQNEAQ. Trimming stripped 5 bases from V and 7 bases from J, with 12 bases between. CDR3 in amino acids: CASSQTSGQPQHF. For the CDR3, the DNA is TGTGCCAGCAGCCAAACGTCGGGGCAGCCCCAGCATTTT.

The gene calls are TRBV6-6 and TRBJ1-1; 8 bases agree with TRBD1. The V gene's germline CDR1 is MNHNY and CDR2 SVGAGI (reference sequence). CDR3 size: 15 residues. Unmatched junction bases numbered 10, after V lost 5 bases and J lost 5 bases. The CDR3 DNA is TGTGCCAGCAGTATCCGGACAGGGTTTGGTACTGAAGCTTTCTTT. Residues: CASSIRTGFGTEAFF.

Note on this clone: The sample contains more than one DNA sequence encoding this CDR3. The rearrangement uses TRBV5-1 and TRBJ2-7, with D maybe TRBD2 (5 bases). The CDR3 spans 12 residues. Germline CDR1 and CDR2: SGHRS and YFSETQ. Trimming cost V 5 bases and J 2 bases, with 8 bases left between them. Here the CDR3 reads CASRRETYEQYF. Written as DNA, the CDR3 is TGCGCCAGCAGAAGGGAGACCTACGAGCAGTACTTC.

This chain joins TRBV2 and TRBJ2-5, with D maybe TRBD1 (5 bases). CDR1 is SNHLY, CDR2 FYNNEI, per germline. The CDR3 contains 15 residues. Between the trimmed V and J ends, which lost 4 bases and 3 bases, there was a span of 15 bases. This chain's CDR3 is CASSAGDSGKETQYF. CDR3 sequence (DNA): TGTGCCAGCAGTGCGGGTGACTCAGGGAAAGAGACCCAGTACTTC.

This clone occurred once. The chain carries TRBV3-1 (or the pseudogene TRBV3-2) and TRBJ2-7, with TRBD2 matching over 7 bases. Germline V gene sequence: CDR1 LGHDT, CDR2 YNNKEL (reference sequence). The CDR3 runs 19 residues. V shed 4 bases, J shed 0 bases, and the junction held 18 bases outside the gene matches. The CDR3 spells CASSPQEGGPNYASYEQYF. The CDR3 nucleotides are TGTGCCAGCAGCCCCCAAGAGGGAGGGCCAAACTACGCCTCCTACGAGCAGTACTTC.

This clone has more than one count but fewer than ten. DNA of the CDR3: TGTGCCAGCAGTGAAATAGCGGGACTAGAGACCCAGTACTTC. Protein product: CASSEIAGLETQYF. The chain has TRBV6-1 and TRBJ2-5; 8 bases map to TRBD2. V lost 2 bases to trimming and J lost 4 bases; unmatched junction nucleotides: 3. The CDR3 extends over 14 amino acids. Per the germline V gene, CDR1 is MNHNS and CDR2 is SASEGT.

This clone was seen once. This chain uses TRBV7-2 with TRBJ1-2; perhaps TRBD1 as D (5 bases). V was pared by 1 base and J by 7 bases, with 10 bases between. The CDR3 has 13 amino acids. Germline V gene data show CDR1 as SGHTA and CDR2 as FQGNSA. CDR3 loop: CASSLGGRGGYTF. DNA of the CDR3: TGTGCCAGCAGCTTAGGGGGCAGAGGTGGCTACACCTTC.

The chain joins TRBV12-3 or TRBV12-4 to TRBJ1-2; D is unclear. The V gene lost 7 bases and the J gene lost 8 bases, with 17 bases spanning the gap. This CDR3 has 13 amino acids. The CDR3 region is CASNPAGMGGYTF. CDR3 coding DNA: TGTGCCAGCAACCCCGCGGGAATGGGCGGCTACACCTTC.

The chain has TRBV6-5 and TRBJ1-1; D not certain. The CDR3 has 15 amino acids. CDR1 is MNHEY and CDR2 is SVGAGI in the germline V gene. The germline V and J ends were trimmed by 0 bases and 1 base, with 9 bases remaining between them. CDR3 residues: CASSYSRSPNTEAFF. In DNA form, the CDR3 reads TGTGCCAGCAGTTACTCAAGAAGCCCGAACACTGAAGCTTTCTTT.

The genes are TRBV5-1 and TRBJ2-2, with D unresolved. V was shortened by 0 bases and J by 1 base, with 7 bases between the two germline ends. This CDR3 contains 15 residues. The germline CDR1 and CDR2 sequences are SGHRS and YFSETQ. Written as DNA, the CDR3 is TGCGCCAGCAGCTTGGGCCCAGAGAACACCGGGGAGCTGTTTTTT. Protein sequence: CASSLGPENTGELFF.

In regard to this clone: The identical CDR3 is also encoded by other nucleotide sequences in the sample. As DNA, the CDR3 is TGTGCCAGCAGCTTAGGTGGCGGGAGGGCCTACAATGAGCAGTTCTTC. Translation: CASSLGGGRAYNEQFF. The chain recombines TRBV13 with TRBJ2-1, with 9 bases fitting TRBD2. This CDR3 comprises 16 residues. CDR1 is PRHDT and CDR2 is FYEKMQ in the germline V gene (reference sequence). V was clipped by 0 bases and J by 2 bases; unmatched bases: 2.

V usage is TRBV11-2 and J usage is TRBJ2-1; D gene uncertain. V lost 4 bases and J 6 bases, leaving 16 bases between the germline ends. CDR1 and CDR2 from the germline V gene are SGHAT and FQNNGV. This CDR3 is built from 15 residues. CDR3 residues: CASSSSALIGNEQFF. The CDR3 DNA reads TGTGCCAGCAGCTCCAGCGCCCTAATCGGCAATGAGCAGTTCTTC. The whole variable domain, remainder taken from reference TRBV11-2 and TRBJ2-1, is EAGVAQSPRYKIIEKRQSVAFWCNPISGHATLYWYQQILGQGPKLLIQFQNNGVVDDSQLPKDRFSAERLKGVDSTLKIQPAKLEDSAVYLCASSSSALIGNEQFFGPGTRLTVL.

CDR3 protein: CASGGGHLFNEKLFF. In DNA form, the CDR3 reads TGTGCCAGCGGGGGCGGGCACCTATTTAATGAAAAACTGTTTTTT. The V and J genes are TRBV2 and TRBJ1-4, with D possibly TRBD1 on 6 matching bases. V shed 8 bases and J shed 4 bases, with 17 bases lying between them. CDR1 SNHLY and CDR2 FYNNEI come from the germline V gene. CDR3 length: 15 amino acids.